These 24 T cell receptor beta chains originate from one sample sequenced in a study of cytomegalovirus exposure and HLA in healthy donors. It was with 60 Vbeta and 13 Jbeta primers that the PCR ran. Repertoires were generated with immunoSEQ multiplex PCR, while TCRdb's copy carries only in-frame clones and drops some. Counted here are under 200,000 clones, approximately 72% occurring once; the ten biggest clones make up approximately 2.4%. The sequencing input was PBMCs. All receptors derive from a female donor in good health and CMV-seronegative.

J is TRBJ2-7 and V is TRBV7-9; D ambiguous. The CDR3 has 15 residues. Germline CDR1 is SEHNR and CDR2 is FQNEAQ (reference sequence). Trimming took 0 bases from V and 4 from J, leaving 13 bases between them. This CDR3 is CASSLAGAPNYEQYF. The CDR3 DNA reads as TGTGCCAGCAGCTTAGCAGGAGCTCCTAATTACGAGCAGTACTTC.

The chain couples TRBV28 to TRBJ1-2; 7 bases fit TRBD1. The CDR3 totals 12 residues. Per the germline V gene, CDR1 is MDHEN and CDR2 is SYDVKM. The J segment lost 8 bases and the V segment lost 8 bases, leaving 8 bases of the junction unmatched. CDR3 DNA sequence: TGTGCCAGCCTTGACAGGGAGTGGGGCTACACCTTC. Translated: CASLDREWGYTF.

Of note for this clone: Other DNA variants within this sample encode the same CDR3. This sequence joins TRBV7-9 and TRBJ2-7; no clear D gene. Per germline, CDR1 SEHNR and CDR2 FQNEAQ (reference sequence). The CDR3 sequence is 11 residues long. V lost 5 bases and J lost 3, with 5 bases in between. CDR3 sequence (DNA): TGTGCCAGCAGCCCAGGCTACGAGCAGTACTTC. It encodes CASSPGYEQYF.

The chain couples TRBV5-1 to TRBJ1-6; maybe TRBD1 (5 bases). Trimming left V 0 bases short and J 2 bases short, with 12 bases between. This CDR3 region has 17 residues. Germline CDR1 SGHRS, CDR2 YFSETQ. This CDR3 is CASSLAGAGTYNSPLHF. CDR3 sequence (DNA): TGCGCCAGCAGCTTGGCCGGGGCGGGGACCTATAATTCACCCCTCCACTTT. Complete variable domain (other parts from reference TRBV5-1 and TRBJ1-6): KAGVTQTPRYLIKTRGQQVTLSCSPISGHRSVSWYQQTPGQGLQFLFEYFSETQRNKGNFPGRFSGRQFSNSRSEMNVSTLELGDSALYLCASSLAGAGTYNSPLHFGNGTRLTVT.

This clone showed up just once. The CDR3: CAISDGLYGYTF. CDR3 sequence (DNA): TGTGCCATCAGCGACGGACTCTATGGCTACACCTTC. The genes are TRBV10-3 and TRBJ1-2; D is ambiguous. Germline-derived CDR1 and CDR2 are ENHRY and SYGVKD. The CDR3 length is 12 residues. V was trimmed by 6 bases and J by 4 bases, leaving 9 bases between them.

The CDR3 DNA follows: TGTGCCAGCAGTGTCGCAGGACGGGGTCTGAACACTGAAGCTTTCTTT. Translation gives CASSVAGRGLNTEAFF. This chain links TRBV25-1 with TRBJ1-1; D call uncertain. The germline V gene has CDR1 MGHDK and CDR2 SYGVNS. This CDR3 has 16 amino acids. With 4 bases removed from V and 0 bases from J, the gap between germline ends came to 15 bases.

The chain carries TRBV7-2 and TRBJ2-7; D uncertain. V was trimmed by 2 bases and J by 7 bases, leaving 6 bases between them. This CDR3 spans 11 amino acids. Germline V lookup: CDR1 SGHTA, CDR2 FQGNSA. The CDR3 DNA follows: TGTGCCAGCAGCTTAAACGGTGAGCAGTACTTC. Its translation: CASSLNGEQYF.

The chain joins TRBV7-9 to TRBJ1-4; 9 bases are shared with TRBD1. CDR1 and CDR2 from the germline V gene are SEHNR and FQNEAQ (reference sequence). Germline trimming cut 5 bases from V and 7 bases from J; bases unmatched to any gene: 8. This CDR3 contains 15 residues. In DNA form, the CDR3 reads TGTGCCAGCAGCCCCGGGACAGGGTCGGCTGAAAAACTGTTTTTT. Protein: CASSPGTGSAEKLFF.

V gene TRBV29-1 combines with J gene TRBJ2-6; TRBD1 agrees at 9 bases. The CDR3 runs to 14 residues. J gave up 3 bases and V 6 bases, and 3 bases lay outside the gene matches. Germline CDR1 is SQVTM and CDR2 is ANQGSEA. The CDR3 region is CSVGTGLGANVLTF. The CDR3, as DNA: TGCAGCGTGGGGACAGGGCTTGGGGCCAACGTCCTGACTTTC.

The chain is built from TRBV9 and TRBJ2-7; weak D call: TRBD1 (5 bases). V shed 0 bases and J shed 2 bases, with 9 bases lying between them. The CDR3 covers 14 residues. Germline V gene sequence: CDR1 SGDLS, CDR2 YYNGEE. CDR3 protein: CASSVDDSPYEQYF. CDR3 nucleotides: TGTGCCAGCAGCGTAGATGACAGCCCCTACGAGCAGTACTTC.

V and J are TRBV7-3 and TRBJ2-7; 8 positions agree with TRBD1. Germline loops: CDR1 SGHTA, CDR2 FQGTGA. The CDR3 runs 14 residues. Trimming took 2 bases from V and 2 from J; bases not matched to a gene: 2. The CDR3 DNA reads as TGTGCCAGCAGCTTAGACAGGGGTACCTACGAGCAGTACTTC. Translating it yields CASSLDRGTYEQYF.

The chain joins TRBV6-5 to TRBJ1-1, with TRBD1 identical over 8 bases. This CDR3 spans 13 amino acids. Germline V lookup: CDR1 MNHEY, CDR2 SVGAGI. With V trimmed by 6 bases and J by 3 bases, 3 bases remained unmatched. The CDR3 DNA sequence: TGTGCCAGCAGGGACAGGGCGGACACTGAAGCTTTCTTT. It is translated as CASRDRADTEAFF.

This clone was detected only once. The rearrangement links TRBV2 to TRBJ1-3; D gene uncertain. This CDR3 is built from 14 residues. Trimming removed 5 bases from V and 2 bases from J, with 10 bases in between. Germline CDR1 SNHLY, CDR2 FYNNEI. CDR3 loop: CASSLRWAGNTIYF. The CDR3 region has the DNA TGTGCCAGCAGTCTCAGGTGGGCTGGAAACACCATATATTTT.

A note on this clone: Other DNA sequences within the sample encode an identical CDR3. V usage is TRBV6-4 and J usage is TRBJ2-1, with 8 bases fitting TRBD2. The CDR3 spans 15 residues. Per the germline V gene, CDR1 is MRHNA and CDR2 is SNTAGT. V was pared by 4 bases and J by 3 bases, with 5 bases of the junction left unmatched. The DNA of the CDR3 is TGTGCCAGCAGTGTCCAAGCGGGAGACTACAATGAGCAGTTCTTC. It translates to CASSVQAGDYNEQFF.

This clone was detected only once. V gene TRBV15 combines with J gene TRBJ1-2; no reliable D call. The ends were cut back, 0 bases at V and 3 bases at J, with 17 bases in the middle. CDR3 length equals 17 residues. From germline, CDR1 is LNHNV and CDR2 YYDKDF (reference sequence). CDR3 region: CATSRDRSGVVDYGYTF. In nucleotides, the CDR3 is TGTGCCACCAGCAGAGATAGGTCCGGGGTGGTGGACTATGGCTACACCTTC.

This sequence joins TRBV27 and TRBJ1-1; the match to TRBD1 covers 8 bases. The CDR3 is 15 residues long. Trimming removed 4 bases from V and 0 bases from J; junction bases left unmatched: 4. CDR1 MNHEY and CDR2 SMNVEV come from the germline V gene (reference sequence). This CDR3 is CASSSGTGLNTEAFF. The CDR3 region has the DNA TGTGCCAGCAGTTCCGGGACAGGACTGAACACTGAAGCTTTCTTT.

This clone has only a few counts. The chain couples TRBV29-1 to TRBJ1-1; 10 nucleotides agree with TRBD1. The CDR3 has 15 amino acids. Germline-derived CDR1 and CDR2 are SQVTM and ANQGSEA. The V segment lost 7 bases and the J segment 5 bases; nucleotides outside the gene matches: 13. Here the CDR3 reads CSGGTGARLGTEAFF. The CDR3, as DNA: TGCAGCGGGGGGACAGGGGCCCGGTTGGGGACTGAAGCTTTCTTT.

The gene calls are TRBV4-2 and TRBJ1-1; D ambiguous. The CDR3 consists of 17 residues. Trimming pared 0 bases from V and 3 bases from J, leaving 17 bases between. The germline V gene encodes CDR1 LGHNA and CDR2 YNFKEQ. This chain's CDR3 is CASSQDLPRRLDTEAFF. CDR3 sequence (DNA): TGTGCCAGCAGCCAAGATCTCCCCCGCAGGTTAGACACTGAAGCTTTCTTT.

This clone occurred once. The chain couples TRBV20-1 to TRBJ2-1; D gene uncertain. The CDR3 spans 11 residues. V was pared by 6 bases and J by 3 bases, with 6 bases between. Germline V CDR1 and CDR2: DFQATT, SNEGSKA (reference sequence). The CDR3 here is CSATLYNEQFF. For the CDR3, the DNA is TGCAGTGCGACACTCTACAATGAGCAGTTCTTC.

V is TRBV6-5 and J is TRBJ1-2, with 8 bases identical to TRBD1. Germline loops: CDR1 MNHEY, CDR2 SVGAGI. This CDR3 is built from 15 residues. The ends lost 5 bases at V and 7 bases at J; junction bases unmatched: 12. The CDR3: CASSLTGQEVSGYTF. The CDR3 bases are TGTGCCAGCAGTCTGACGGGACAGGAGGTCTCTGGCTACACCTTC.

The chain carries TRBV27 and TRBJ2-1; the match to TRBD2 covers 8 bases. V was clipped by 6 bases and J by 2 bases; unmatched bases: 6. The CDR3 has 15 residues. CDR1 and CDR2 from the germline V gene are MNHEY and SMNVEV (reference sequence). CDR3 region: CASRPPGGAYNEQFF. As DNA, the CDR3 is TGTGCCAGCAGGCCCCCGGGGGGGGCCTACAATGAGCAGTTCTTC.

This rearrangement joins TRBV5-5 to TRBJ2-7; D is ambiguous. V dropped 3 bases and J dropped 0 bases, with 4 bases sitting between them. This CDR3 contains 12 residues. Germline CDR1 and CDR2: SGHKS and YYEKEE (reference sequence). CDR3 coding DNA: TGTGCCAGCAGCTCTAGCTCCTACGAGCAGTACTTC. Its protein is CASSSSSYEQYF.

The chain recombines TRBV4-3 with TRBJ2-5; 7 nucleotides match TRBD2. Germline trimming cut 6 bases from V and 1 base from J; bases unmatched to any gene: 8. Germline lookup yields CDR1 LGHNA and CDR2 YSLEER. CDR3 size: 15 residues. CDR3 loop: CASSLLGGGQETQYF. The DNA for the CDR3 is TGCGCCAGCAGTCTATTGGGGGGGGGCCAAGAGACCCAGTACTTC.

The V call is TRBV4-3, the J call TRBJ2-3; 7 bases are a match to TRBD2. J lost 9 bases, V lost 1 base, and 16 bases had no gene match. Germline V gene sequence: CDR1 LGHNA, CDR2 YSLEER. This CDR3 has 17 amino acids. The CDR3: CASSQGVAGATHETQYF. For the CDR3, the DNA is TGCGCCAGCAGCCAAGGAGTAGCGGGCGCTACCCACGAAACGCAGTATTTT.